The 3 T cell receptor beta chains given below trace back to one sample, sequenced in a study of shared clonotypes between healthy human individuals. The repertoire was sequenced with immunoSEQ multiplex PCR; TCRdb's copy has only in-frame clones and lacks some. The repertoire holds 850,000 to 1,200,000 clones, with approximately 76% as singletons. Sequenced sample: memory CD4+ T cells sorted from blood. Subset here: CD45RA-negative fraction. All receptors come from a man aged 18 to 30 in good health.

The V gene is TRBV9, the J gene TRBJ2-1, with TRBD2 identical over 7 bases. The germline gives CDR1 SGDLS, CDR2 YYNGEE. This CDR3 has 13 amino acids. V lost 3 bases to trimming and J lost 6 bases; unmatched junction nucleotides: 3. The chain's CDR3 is CASSGGTTNEQFF. Written as DNA, the CDR3 is TGTGCCAGCAGCGGGGGGACTACCAATGAGCAGTTCTTC.

The chain recombines TRBV7-3 with TRBJ1-2, with 9 bases matching TRBD1. The CDR3 contains 14 residues. V was pared by 5 bases and J by 7 bases, with 8 bases of the junction left unmatched. CDR1 and CDR2 from the germline V gene are SGHTA and FQGTGA. CDR3 coding DNA: TGTGCCAGCAGCCCGGACAGGGGAGAGGGTGGCTACACCTTC. This gives the protein CASSPDRGEGGYTF.

The genes are TRBV6-5 and TRBJ1-2; D is possibly TRBD1 (6 bases). Germline V CDR1 and CDR2: MNHEY, SVGAGI. V was shortened by 6 bases and J by 6 bases, with 8 bases between the two germline ends. The CDR3 runs 11 residues. The CDR3 DNA follows: TGTGCCAGCAGAGCAGGGGATGGCTACACCTTC. Encoded protein: CASRAGDGYTF.